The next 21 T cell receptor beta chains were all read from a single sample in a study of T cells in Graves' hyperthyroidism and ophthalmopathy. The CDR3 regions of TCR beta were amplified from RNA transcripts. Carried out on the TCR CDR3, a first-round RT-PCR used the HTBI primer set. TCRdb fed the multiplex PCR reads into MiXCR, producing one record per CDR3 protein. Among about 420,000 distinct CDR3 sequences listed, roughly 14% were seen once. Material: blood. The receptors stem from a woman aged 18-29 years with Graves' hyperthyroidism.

CDR3 nucleotide sequence: TGTGCCAGCAGTTTACCTAGCGGGGGCAATGAGCAGTTCTTC. This gives the protein CASSLPSGGNEQFF. The genes are TRBV12-3 or TRBV12-4 and TRBJ2-1; TRBD2 agrees at 10 bases. Germline trimming cut 2 bases from V and 6 bases from J; bases unmatched to any gene: 1. The length of the CDR3 is 14 residues.

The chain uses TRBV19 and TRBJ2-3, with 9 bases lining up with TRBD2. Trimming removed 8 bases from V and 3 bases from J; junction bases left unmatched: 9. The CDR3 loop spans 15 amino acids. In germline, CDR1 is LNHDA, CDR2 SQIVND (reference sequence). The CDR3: CASSAAGGLTDTQYF. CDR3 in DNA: TGTGCCAGTTCCGCAGCGGGAGGCCTAACAGATACGCAGTATTTT.

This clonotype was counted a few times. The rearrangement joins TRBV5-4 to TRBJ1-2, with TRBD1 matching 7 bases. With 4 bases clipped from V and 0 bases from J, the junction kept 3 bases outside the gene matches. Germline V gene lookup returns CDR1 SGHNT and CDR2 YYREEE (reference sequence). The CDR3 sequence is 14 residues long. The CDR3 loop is CASSTDRTNYGYTF. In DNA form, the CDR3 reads TGTGCCAGCAGCACGGACAGGACTAACTATGGCTACACCTTC.

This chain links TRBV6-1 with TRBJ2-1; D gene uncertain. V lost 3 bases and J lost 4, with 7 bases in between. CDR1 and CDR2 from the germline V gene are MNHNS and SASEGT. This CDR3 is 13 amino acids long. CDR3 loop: CASSDVFYNEQFF. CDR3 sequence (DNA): TGTGCCAGCAGTGATGTATTTTACAATGAGCAGTTCTTC.

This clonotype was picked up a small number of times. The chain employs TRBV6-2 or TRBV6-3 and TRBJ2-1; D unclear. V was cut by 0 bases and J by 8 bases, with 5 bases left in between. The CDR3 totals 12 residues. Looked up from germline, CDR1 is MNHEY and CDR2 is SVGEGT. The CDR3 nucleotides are TGTGCCAGCAGTTACTCGTCCGATGAGCAGTTCTTC. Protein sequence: CASSYSSDEQFF.

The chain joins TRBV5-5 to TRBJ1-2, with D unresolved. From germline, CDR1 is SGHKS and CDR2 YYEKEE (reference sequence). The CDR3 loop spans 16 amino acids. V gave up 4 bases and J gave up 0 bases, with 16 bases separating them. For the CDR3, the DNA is TGTGCCAGCAGCCGTGGGCCGGGGAGCCCTAACTATGGCTACACCTTC. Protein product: CASSRGPGSPNYGYTF.

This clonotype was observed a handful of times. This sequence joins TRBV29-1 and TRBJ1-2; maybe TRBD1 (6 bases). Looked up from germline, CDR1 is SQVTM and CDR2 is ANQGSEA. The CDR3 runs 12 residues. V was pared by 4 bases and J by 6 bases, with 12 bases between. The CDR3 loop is CSVGLGGHGYTF. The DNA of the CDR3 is TGCAGCGTTGGGCTAGGGGGGCATGGCTACACCTTC.

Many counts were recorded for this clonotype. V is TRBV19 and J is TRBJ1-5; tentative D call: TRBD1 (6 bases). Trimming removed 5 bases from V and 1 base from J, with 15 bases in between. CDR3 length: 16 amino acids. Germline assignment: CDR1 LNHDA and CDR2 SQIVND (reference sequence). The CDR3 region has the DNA TGTGCCAGTAGTCACAAACAGGGTTTGAGCAATCAGCCCCAGCATTTT. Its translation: CASSHKQGLSNQPQHF. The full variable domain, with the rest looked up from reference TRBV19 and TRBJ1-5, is DGGITQSPKYLFRKEGQNVTLSCEQNLNHDAMYWYRQDPGQGLRLIYYSQIVNDFQKGDIAEGYSVSREKKESFPLTVTSAQKNPTAFYLCASSHKQGLSNQPQHFGDGTRLSIL.

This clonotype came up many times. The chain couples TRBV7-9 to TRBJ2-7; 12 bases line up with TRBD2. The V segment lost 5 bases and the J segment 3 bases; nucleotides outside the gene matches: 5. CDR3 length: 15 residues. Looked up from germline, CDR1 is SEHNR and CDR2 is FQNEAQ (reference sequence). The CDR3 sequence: CASSPRGLAGYEQYF. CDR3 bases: TGTGCCAGCAGCCCACGGGGACTAGCGGGCTACGAGCAGTACTTC.

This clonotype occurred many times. The CDR3 coding sequence is TGTGCCACCATGGAGGGGGGCAGGAAGAACACTGAAGCTTTCTTT. It specifies CATMEGGRKNTEAFF. J is TRBJ1-1 and V is TRBV24-1; D may be TRBD1 (6 bases). The CDR3 has 15 amino acids. V lost 8 bases, J lost 1 base, and 16 bases lay in between. CDR1 is KGHDR, CDR2 SFDVKD, per germline.

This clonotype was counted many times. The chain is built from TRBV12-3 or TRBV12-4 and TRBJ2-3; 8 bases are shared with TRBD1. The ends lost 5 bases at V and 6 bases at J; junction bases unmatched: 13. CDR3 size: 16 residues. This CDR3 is CASSQDRGGLWDTQYF. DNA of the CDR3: TGTGCCAGCAGTCAAGACAGGGGTGGATTGTGGGATACGCAGTATTTT.

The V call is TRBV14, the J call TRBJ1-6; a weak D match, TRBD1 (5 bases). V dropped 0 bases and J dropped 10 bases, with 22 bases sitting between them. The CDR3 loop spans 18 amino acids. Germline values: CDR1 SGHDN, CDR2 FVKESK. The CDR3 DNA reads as TGTGCCAGCAGCCAAGAAGGCCCCAGGGTAAAGTCGAAGTCACCCCTCCACTTT. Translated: CASSQEGPRVKSKSPLHF.

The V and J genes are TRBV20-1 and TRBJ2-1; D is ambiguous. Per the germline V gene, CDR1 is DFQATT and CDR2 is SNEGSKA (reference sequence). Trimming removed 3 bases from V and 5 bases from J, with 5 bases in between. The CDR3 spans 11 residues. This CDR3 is CSASNHNEQFF. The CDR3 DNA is TGCAGTGCTAGTAATCACAATGAGCAGTTCTTC.

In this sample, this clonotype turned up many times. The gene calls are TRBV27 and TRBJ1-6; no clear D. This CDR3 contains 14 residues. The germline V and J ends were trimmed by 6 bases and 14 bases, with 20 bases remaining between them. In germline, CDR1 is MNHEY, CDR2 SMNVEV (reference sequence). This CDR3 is CASSQHNDPASLHF. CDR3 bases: TGTGCCAGCAGCCAACATAACGATCCGGCATCCCTCCACTTT.

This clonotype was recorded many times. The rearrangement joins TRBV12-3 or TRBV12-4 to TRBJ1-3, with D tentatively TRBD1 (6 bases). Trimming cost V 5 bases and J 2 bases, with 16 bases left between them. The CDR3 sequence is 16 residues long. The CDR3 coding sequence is TGTGCCAGCAGTGGGGATTACAGGGTCCCTGGAAACACCATATATTTT. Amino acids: CASSGDYRVPGNTIYF.

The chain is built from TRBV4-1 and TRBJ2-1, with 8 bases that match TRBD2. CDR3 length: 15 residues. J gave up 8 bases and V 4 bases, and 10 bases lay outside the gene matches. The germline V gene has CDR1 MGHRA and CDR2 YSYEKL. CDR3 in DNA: TGCGCCAGCAGCCCCCGCGGGGGGCGCACCTATGAGCAGTTCTTC. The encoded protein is CASSPRGGRTYEQFF.

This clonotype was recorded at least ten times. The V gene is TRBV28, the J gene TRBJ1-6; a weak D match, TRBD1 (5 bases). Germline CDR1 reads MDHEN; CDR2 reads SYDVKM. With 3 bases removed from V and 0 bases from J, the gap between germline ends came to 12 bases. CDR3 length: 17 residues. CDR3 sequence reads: CASSFYRIGSYNSPLHF. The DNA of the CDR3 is TGTGCCAGCAGTTTTTACAGGATCGGCTCCTATAATTCACCCCTCCACTTT.

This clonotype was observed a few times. CDR3 amino acids: CASSVAGVMNEQFF. Written as DNA, the CDR3 is TGTGCCAGCAGCGTAGCGGGAGTGATGAATGAGCAGTTCTTC. The chain carries TRBV9 and TRBJ2-1, with a weak D call TRBD2 (6 bases). This CDR3 has 14 residues. The V end was cut by 0 bases, the J end by 7 bases, with 11 bases between. Germline CDR1 is SGDLS and CDR2 is YYNGEE.

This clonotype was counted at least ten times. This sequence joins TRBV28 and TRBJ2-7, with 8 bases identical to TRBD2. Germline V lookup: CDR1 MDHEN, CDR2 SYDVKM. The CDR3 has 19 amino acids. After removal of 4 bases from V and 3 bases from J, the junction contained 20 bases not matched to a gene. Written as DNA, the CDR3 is TGTGCCAGCAGTTGGGTGAACTCAAGGACGGGACTAGGGCTCTACGAGCAGTACTTC. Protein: CASSWVNSRTGLGLYEQYF. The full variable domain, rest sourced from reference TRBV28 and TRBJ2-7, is DVKVTQSSRYLVKRTGEKVFLECVQDMDHENMFWYRQDPGLGLRLIYFSYDVKMKEKGDIPEGYSVSREKKERFSLILESASTNQTSMYLCASSWVNSRTGLGLYEQYFGPGTRLTVT.

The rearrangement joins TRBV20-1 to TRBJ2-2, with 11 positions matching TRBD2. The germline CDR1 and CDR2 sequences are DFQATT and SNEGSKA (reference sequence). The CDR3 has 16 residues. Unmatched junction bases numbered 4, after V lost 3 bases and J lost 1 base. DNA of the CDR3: TGCAGTGCTAGGACCGGGACTAGCGGGAACACCGGGGAGCTGTTTTTT. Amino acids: CSARTGTSGNTGELFF.

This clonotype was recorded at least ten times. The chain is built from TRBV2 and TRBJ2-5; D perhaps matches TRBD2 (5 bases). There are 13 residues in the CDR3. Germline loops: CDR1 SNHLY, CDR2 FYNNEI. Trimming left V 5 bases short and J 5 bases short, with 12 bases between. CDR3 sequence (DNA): TGTGCCAGCAGTCCACTAGAACTGGAGACCCAGTACTTC. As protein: CASSPLELETQYF.